This T cell receptor beta chain was profiled in a study of T cell clonality in common variable immunodeficiency. Points from the study as a whole: Links between repertoire features and CVID complications were heterogeneity-limited. Authors noted CVID clonality's cause needs subpopulation repertoire sequencing. Compared with controls, CVID subjects had fewer shared TCRbeta clones.

The ends lost 7 bases at V and 6 bases at J; junction bases unmatched: 5. The CDR3 has 14 residues. Per the germline V gene, CDR1 is SGHVS and CDR2 is FNYEAQ. This clone was detected ten times or more. Its antigen is as yet unknown. The observed sequence ends 3 residues before the CDR3 terminus, with the missing tail filled in from the germline J gene. Clones were sequenced by immunoSEQ multiplex PCR, and TCRdb holds only the in-frame ones, with some missing. This table holds around 81,000 clones with no singletons; the top ten claim 0.65% to 0.8%. The chain joins TRBV7-6 to TRBJ1-4; 10 bases agree with TRBD1. The sample was peripheral blood mononuclear cells. This sequence originates from a person aged 18 to 70 in good health. The CDR3: CASNLGQGDEKLFF. CDR3 bases read: TGTGCCAGCAATCTCGGACAGGGGGATGAAAAA. Combining the CDR3 with reference TRBV7-6 and TRBJ1-4 gives the whole variable domain GAGVSQSPRYKVTKRGQDVALRCDPISGHVSLYWYRQALGQGPEFLTYFNYEAQQDKSGLPNDRFSAERPEGSISTLTIQRTEQRDSAMYRCASNLGQGDEKLFFGSGTQLSVL.